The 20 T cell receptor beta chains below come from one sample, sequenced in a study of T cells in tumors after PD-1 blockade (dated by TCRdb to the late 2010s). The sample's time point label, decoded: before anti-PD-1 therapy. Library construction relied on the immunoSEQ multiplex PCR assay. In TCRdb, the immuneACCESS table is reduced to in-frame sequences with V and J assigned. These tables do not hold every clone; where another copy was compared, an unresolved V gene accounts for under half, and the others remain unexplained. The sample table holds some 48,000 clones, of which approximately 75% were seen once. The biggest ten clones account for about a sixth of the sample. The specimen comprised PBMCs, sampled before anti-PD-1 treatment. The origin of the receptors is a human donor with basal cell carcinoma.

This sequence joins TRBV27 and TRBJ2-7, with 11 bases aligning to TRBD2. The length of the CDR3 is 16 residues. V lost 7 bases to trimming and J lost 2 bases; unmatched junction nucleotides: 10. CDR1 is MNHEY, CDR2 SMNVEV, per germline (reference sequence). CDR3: CASIRRLAGGAYEQYF. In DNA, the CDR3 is TGTGCCAGCATCAGAAGGCTAGCGGGGGGAGCCTACGAGCAGTACTTC.

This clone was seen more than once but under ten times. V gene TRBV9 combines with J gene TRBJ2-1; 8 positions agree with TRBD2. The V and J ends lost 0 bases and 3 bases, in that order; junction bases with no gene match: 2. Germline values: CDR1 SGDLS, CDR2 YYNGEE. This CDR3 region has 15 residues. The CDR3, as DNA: TGTGCCAGCAGCGTAGGGGGACTAGACTACAATGAGCAGTTCTTC. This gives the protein CASSVGGLDYNEQFF.

The CDR3 sequence is CAWALLGNNEQFF. The CDR3 nucleotides read TGTGCCTGGGCCCTTTTAGGGAACAATGAGCAGTTCTTC. This chain links TRBV30 with TRBJ2-1; D is unresolved. The CDR3 is made up of 13 amino acids. Germline V gene data show CDR1 as GTSNPN and CDR2 as SVGIG (reference sequence). With 5 bases removed from V and 5 bases from J, the gap between germline ends came to 13 bases.

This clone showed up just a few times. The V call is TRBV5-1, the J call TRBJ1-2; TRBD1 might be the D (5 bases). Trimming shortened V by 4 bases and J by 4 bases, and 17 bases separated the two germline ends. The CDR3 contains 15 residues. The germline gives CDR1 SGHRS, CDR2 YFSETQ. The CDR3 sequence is CASSPSGQGIYGYTF. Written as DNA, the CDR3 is TGCGCCAGCAGCCCCTCGGGCCAGGGAATCTATGGCTACACCTTC. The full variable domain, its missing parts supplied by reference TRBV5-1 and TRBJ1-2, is KAGVTQTPRYLIKTRGQQVTLSCSPISGHRSVSWYQQTPGQGLQFLFEYFSETQRNKGNFPGRFSGRQFSNSRSEMNVSTLELGDSALYLCASSPSGQGIYGYTFGSGTRLTVV.

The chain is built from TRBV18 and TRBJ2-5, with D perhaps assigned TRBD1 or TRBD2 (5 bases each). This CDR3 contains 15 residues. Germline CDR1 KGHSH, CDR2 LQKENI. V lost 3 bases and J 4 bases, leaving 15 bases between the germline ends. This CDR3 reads CASSPHWGTSETQYF. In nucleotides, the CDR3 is TGTGCCAGCTCACCTCACTGGGGGACCTCAGAGACCCAGTACTTC.

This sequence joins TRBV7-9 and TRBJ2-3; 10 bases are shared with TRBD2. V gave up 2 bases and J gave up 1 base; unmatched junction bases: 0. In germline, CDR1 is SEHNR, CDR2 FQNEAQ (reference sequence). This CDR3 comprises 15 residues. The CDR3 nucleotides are TGTGCCAGCAGCTTACTAGCGGGGGGCACAGATACGCAGTATTTT. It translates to CASSLLAGGTDTQYF.

For the CDR3, the DNA is TGCGCCAGCAGCCAACCCCTAAGGGACAGGGCTCGAAAACTGTTTTTT. It specifies CASSQPLRDRARKLFF. The V gene is TRBV4-1, the J gene TRBJ1-4; 9 nucleotides agree with TRBD1. This CDR3 comprises 16 residues. Per the germline V gene, CDR1 is MGHRA and CDR2 is YSYEKL. V shed 2 bases and J 10 bases; nucleotides not matched to a gene: 11.

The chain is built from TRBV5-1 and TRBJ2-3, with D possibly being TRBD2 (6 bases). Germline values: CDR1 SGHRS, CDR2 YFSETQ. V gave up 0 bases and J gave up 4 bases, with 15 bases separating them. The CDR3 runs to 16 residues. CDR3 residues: CASSLDVGGSADTQYF. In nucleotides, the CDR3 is TGCGCCAGCAGCTTGGATGTTGGGGGGAGTGCAGATACGCAGTATTTT. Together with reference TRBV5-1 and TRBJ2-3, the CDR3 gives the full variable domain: KAGVTQTPRYLIKTRGQQVTLSCSPISGHRSVSWYQQTPGQGLQFLFEYFSETQRNKGNFPGRFSGRQFSNSRSEMNVSTLELGDSALYLCASSLDVGGSADTQYFGPGTRLTVL.

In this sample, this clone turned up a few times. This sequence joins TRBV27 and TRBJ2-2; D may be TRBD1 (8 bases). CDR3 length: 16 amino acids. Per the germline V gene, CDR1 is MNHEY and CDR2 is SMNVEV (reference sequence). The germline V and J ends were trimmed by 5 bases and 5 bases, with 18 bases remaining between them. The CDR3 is CASSPPRGRGTGELFF. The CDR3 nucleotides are TGTGCCAGCAGTCCCCCCAGGGGGCGGGGGACCGGGGAGCTGTTTTTT.

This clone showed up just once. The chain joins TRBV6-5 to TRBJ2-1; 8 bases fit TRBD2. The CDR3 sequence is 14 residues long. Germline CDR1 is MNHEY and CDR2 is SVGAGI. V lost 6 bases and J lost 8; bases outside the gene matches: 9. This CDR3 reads CASRTGGLVYEQFF. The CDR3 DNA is TGTGCCAGCAGAACGGGGGGGCTAGTCTATGAGCAGTTCTTC.

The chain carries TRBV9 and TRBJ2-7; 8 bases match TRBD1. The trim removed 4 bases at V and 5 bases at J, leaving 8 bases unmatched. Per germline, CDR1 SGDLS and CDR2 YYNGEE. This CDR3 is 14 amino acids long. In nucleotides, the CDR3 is TGTGCCAGCAGCCCCTCGGACAGGGAAGACGAGCAGTACTTC. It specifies CASSPSDREDEQYF.

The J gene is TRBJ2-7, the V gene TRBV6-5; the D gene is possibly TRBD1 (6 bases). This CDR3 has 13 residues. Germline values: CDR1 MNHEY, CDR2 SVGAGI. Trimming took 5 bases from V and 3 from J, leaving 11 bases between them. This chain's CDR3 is CASSPGQRYEQYF. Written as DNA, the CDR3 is TGTGCCAGCAGTCCTGGACAGCGCTACGAGCAGTACTTC.

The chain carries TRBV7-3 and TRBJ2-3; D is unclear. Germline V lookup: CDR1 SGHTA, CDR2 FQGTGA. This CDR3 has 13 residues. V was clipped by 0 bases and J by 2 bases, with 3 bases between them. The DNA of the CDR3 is TGTGCCAGCAGCTTAACCATCACAGATACGCAGTATTTT. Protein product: CASSLTITDTQYF.

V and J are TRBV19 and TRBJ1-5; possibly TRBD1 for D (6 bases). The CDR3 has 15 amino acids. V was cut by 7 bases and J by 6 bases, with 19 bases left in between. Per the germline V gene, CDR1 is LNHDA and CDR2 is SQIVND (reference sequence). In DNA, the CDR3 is TGTGCCAGTACAGAGGGGGGCATTAGGGGTCAGCCCCAGCATTTT. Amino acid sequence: CASTEGGIRGQPQHF.

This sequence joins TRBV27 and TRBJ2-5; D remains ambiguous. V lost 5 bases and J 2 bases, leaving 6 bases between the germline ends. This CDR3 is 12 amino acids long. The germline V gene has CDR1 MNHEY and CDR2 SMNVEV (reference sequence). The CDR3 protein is CASSKLQETQYF. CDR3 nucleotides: TGTGCCAGCAGTAAGCTACAAGAGACCCAGTACTTC.

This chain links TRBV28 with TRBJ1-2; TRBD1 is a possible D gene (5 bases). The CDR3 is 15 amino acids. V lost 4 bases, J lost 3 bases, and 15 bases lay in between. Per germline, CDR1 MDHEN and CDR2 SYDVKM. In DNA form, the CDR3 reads TGTGCCAGCAGTTCCCGAGGCAGGGCTGACTATGGCTACACCTTC. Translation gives CASSSRGRADYGYTF.

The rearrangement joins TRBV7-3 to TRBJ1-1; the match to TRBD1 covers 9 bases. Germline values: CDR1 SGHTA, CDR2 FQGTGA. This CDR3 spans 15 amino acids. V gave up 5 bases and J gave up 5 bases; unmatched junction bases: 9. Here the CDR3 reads CASSPSGQGRTEAFF. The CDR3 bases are TGTGCCAGCAGCCCTTCGGGACAGGGCAGGACTGAAGCTTTCTTT. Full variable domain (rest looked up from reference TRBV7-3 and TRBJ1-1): GAGVSQTPSNKVTEKGKYVELRCDPISGHTALYWYRQSLGQGPEFLIYFQGTGAADDSGLPNDRFFAVRPEGSVSTLKIQRTERGDSAVYLCASSPSGQGRTEAFFGQGTRLTVV.

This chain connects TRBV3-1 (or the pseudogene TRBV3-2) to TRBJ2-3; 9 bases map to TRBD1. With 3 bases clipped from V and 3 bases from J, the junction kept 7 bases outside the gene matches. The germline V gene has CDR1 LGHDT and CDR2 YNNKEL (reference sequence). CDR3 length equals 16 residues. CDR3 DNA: TGTGCCAGCAGCCAGTGGACAGGGGATGGTACAGATACGCAGTATTTT. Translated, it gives CASSQWTGDGTDTQYF.

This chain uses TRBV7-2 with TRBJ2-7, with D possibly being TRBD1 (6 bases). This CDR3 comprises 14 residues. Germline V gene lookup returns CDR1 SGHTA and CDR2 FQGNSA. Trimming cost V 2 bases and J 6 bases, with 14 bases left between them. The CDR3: CASSLIRGGGEQYF. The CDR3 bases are TGTGCCAGCAGCTTAATCAGGGGTGGGGGCGAGCAGTACTTC.

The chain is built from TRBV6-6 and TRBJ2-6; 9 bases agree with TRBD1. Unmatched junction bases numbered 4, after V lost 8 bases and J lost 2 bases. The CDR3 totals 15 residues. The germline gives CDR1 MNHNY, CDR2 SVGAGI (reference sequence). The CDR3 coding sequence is TGTGCCAGCCATGGGGACAGGGCTGGGGCCAACGTCCTGACTTTC. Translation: CASHGDRAGANVLTF.